The entry that follows covers one T cell receptor (beta chain) sequence. Sequencing relied on a cDNA template that was reverse transcribed from extracted RNA. The table came from immunoSEQ multiplex PCR; TCRdb's copy has only in-frame clones and leaves some out. The table includes fewer than 200,000 clones, around 60% detected once. The data belong to a study of CD8+ T cells in alopecia areata. Study-wide context: Tofacitinib ran for 6 to 18 months before 6 months off drug.

Treatment here: oral pan-JAK inhibitor, 5-10 mg twice daily. V shed 5 bases and J shed 0 bases, with 17 bases lying between them. The CDR3 extends over 16 amino acids. Germline CDR1 and CDR2: SGHDT and YYEEEE. The receptor comes from a human donor with alopecia areata. Here the sequenced sample was CD8+ T cells sorted from blood, taken at week 24, from a patient treated with tofacitinib. The rearrangement links TRBV5-6 to TRBJ1-1; tentative D call: TRBD1 (5 bases). CDR3 in DNA: TGTGCCAGCAGTTCTAAATGGGACGGTGTGAACACTGAAGCTTTCTTT. This translates into CASSSKWDGVNTEAFF.